Following are 15 T cell receptor beta chains from one sample sequenced in a study of blood T cell repertoires in COVID-19. Sequencing used immunoSEQ multiplex PCR; TCRdb keeps in-frame clones, though not all of them. The sample includes about 250,000 clones, around four fifths of them seen just once. The sequenced sample was peripheral blood. These receptors all stem from an elderly man with acute or convalescent COVID-19.

The genes are TRBV2 and TRBJ1-1, with TRBD1 as a possible D gene (6 bases). Trimming cost V 3 bases and J 0 bases, with 11 bases left between them. The CDR3 sequence is 15 residues long. The germline gives CDR1 SNHLY, CDR2 FYNNEI. The chain's CDR3 is CASSEDSPMNTEAFF. The CDR3 DNA reads TGTGCCAGCAGTGAGGACAGTCCCATGAACACTGAAGCTTTCTTT.

The chain couples TRBV6-5 to TRBJ2-7; D is unclear. V lost 6 bases to trimming and J lost 1 base, with 4 bases between them. This CDR3 region has 11 residues. Germline loops: CDR1 MNHEY, CDR2 SVGAGI. The CDR3 is CASRSSYEQYF. The CDR3 DNA reads as TGTGCCAGCAGATCGTCCTACGAGCAGTACTTC.

The chain uses TRBV27 and TRBJ2-1; 14 positions match TRBD2. Germline assignment: CDR1 MNHEY and CDR2 SMNVEV (reference sequence). CDR3 length: 17 residues. V lost 2 bases and J lost 4; bases outside the gene matches: 4. As DNA, the CDR3 is TGTGCCAGCAGTTTAAGGCGACTAGCGGGAGGGTACAATGAGCAGTTCTTC. Its translation is CASSLRRLAGGYNEQFF.

The rearrangement joins TRBV10-1 to TRBJ2-2; the match to TRBD1 covers 7 bases. After removal of 4 bases from V and 4 bases from J, the junction contained 9 bases not matched to a gene. Per germline, CDR1 WNHNN and CDR2 SYGVQD (reference sequence). This CDR3 spans 16 amino acids. In nucleotides, the CDR3 is TGCGCCAGCAGTGTTCTTCGACAGGGAAGCACCGGGGAGCTGTTTTTT. This gives the protein CASSVLRQGSTGELFF.

The chain carries TRBV5-5 and TRBJ2-7; 8 bases line up with TRBD1. The CDR3 is 16 amino acids. Per the germline V gene, CDR1 is SGHKS and CDR2 is YYEKEE (reference sequence). V shed 2 bases, J shed 3 bases, and the junction held 10 bases outside the gene matches. The DNA for the CDR3 is TGTGCCAGCAGCTTCGATCAGGGGGCCTCTATCTACGAGCAGTACTTC. Translated, it gives CASSFDQGASIYEQYF. The full variable domain, completed using reference TRBV5-5 and TRBJ2-7, is DAGVTQSPTHLIKTRGQQVTLRCSPISGHKSVSWYQQVLGQGPQFIFQYYEKEERGRGNFPDRFSARQFPNYSSELNVNALLLGDSALYLCASSFDQGASIYEQYFGPGTRLTVT.

As regards this clone: The same CDR3 arises from other DNA sequences in this sample as well. This sequence joins TRBV5-1 and TRBJ2-3, with D maybe TRBD1 (6 bases). Germline CDR1 SGHRS, CDR2 YFSETQ. V was shortened by 1 base and J by 4 bases, with 10 bases between the two germline ends. The CDR3 is 14 residues long. The CDR3 region is CASSLQGSPDTQYF. CDR3 bases: TGCGCCAGCAGCTTGCAGGGGTCCCCAGATACGCAGTATTTT.

The J gene is TRBJ2-3, the V gene TRBV29-1; 8 bases match TRBD1. Germline lookup yields CDR1 SQVTM and CDR2 ANQGSEA. The V gene end was trimmed by 7 bases and the J gene end by 6 bases; junction bases not matched to a gene: 12. The CDR3 has 14 amino acids. The CDR3 loop reads CSADRDRSTDTQYF. The CDR3 DNA sequence: TGCAGCGCTGACCGGGACAGGTCAACCGATACGCAGTATTTT.

V and J are TRBV3-1 (or the pseudogene TRBV3-2) and TRBJ1-1, with D possibly TRBD1 on 5 matching bases. The CDR3 consists of 17 residues. The V gene lost 1 base and the J gene lost 1 base, with 16 bases spanning the gap. Germline V gene data show CDR1 as LGHDT and CDR2 as YNNKEL (reference sequence). CDR3 amino acids: CASSQGIRVIPNTEAFF. CDR3 bases: TGTGCCAGCAGCCAAGGGATCAGGGTAATACCGAACACTGAAGCTTTCTTT.

The chain has TRBV18 and TRBJ2-5, with 9 bases matching TRBD1. This CDR3 is 16 amino acids long. V was clipped by 1 base and J by 2 bases; unmatched bases: 5. From germline, CDR1 is KGHSH and CDR2 LQKENI. The CDR3 loop is CASSPRIGTGQETQYF. The CDR3 region has the DNA TGTGCCAGCTCACCACGGATTGGGACAGGGCAAGAGACCCAGTACTTC.

The chain carries TRBV15 and TRBJ1-2; a possible D gene is TRBD1 (6 bases). Germline assignment: CDR1 LNHNV and CDR2 YYDKDF (reference sequence). Trimming pared 6 bases from V and 2 bases from J, leaving 16 bases between. This CDR3 region has 15 residues. CDR3 DNA: TGTGCCACCAGTCCCGGACAGACCCTAAACTATGGCTACACCTTC. It codes for CATSPGQTLNYGYTF.

The chain joins TRBV6-1 to TRBJ2-1; no clear D. Trimming pared 0 bases from V and 8 bases from J, leaving 8 bases between. The length of the CDR3 is 13 residues. CDR1 MNHNS and CDR2 SASEGT come from the germline V gene. The CDR3 loop reads CASSEAQIHEQFF. DNA for the CDR3: TGTGCCAGCAGTGAAGCCCAGATACATGAGCAGTTCTTC.

The chain recombines TRBV28 with TRBJ2-7, with TRBD2 matching 7 bases. The V gene end was trimmed by 5 bases and the J gene end by 3 bases; junction bases not matched to a gene: 10. Per germline, CDR1 MDHEN and CDR2 SYDVKM. The CDR3 has 15 residues. Here the CDR3 DNA reads TGTGCCAGCAGTCTAGGATCTAGCGGAGGCTACGAGCAGTACTTC. Its protein product is CASSLGSSGGYEQYF. Using reference TRBV28 and TRBJ2-7 for the parts outside the CDR3, the full variable domain is DVKVTQSSRYLVKRTGEKVFLECVQDMDHENMFWYRQDPGLGLRLIYFSYDVKMKEKGDIPEGYSVSREKKERFSLILESASTNQTSMYLCASSLGSSGGYEQYFGPGTRLTVT.

The CDR3 is CATSDSEAKLEQFF. The CDR3 nucleotides are TGTGCCACCAGTGATTCAGAGGCTAAGCTTGAGCAGTTCTTC. The chain has TRBV24-1 and TRBJ2-1; D is ambiguous. V was cut by 2 bases and J by 9 bases, with 13 bases left in between. The CDR3 is 14 amino acids. CDR1 and CDR2 from the germline V gene are KGHDR and SFDVKD.

The rearrangement uses TRBV12-2 and TRBJ2-5; the table's D gene call, TRBD2, was not cross checked with the DNA. TRBV12-2 is flagged as a pseudogene. This CDR3 spans 18 amino acids. CDR3 nucleotides: TGTGCAAGTCGCTTCAGGCCGAGGACTAGCGGGGTCCAAGAGACCCAGTACTTC. Its protein product is CASRFRPRTSGVQETQYF.

Note on this clone: Within the sample, other DNA sequences also encode this same CDR3. In DNA, the CDR3 is TGTGCCAGCAGCCAAGACCCGGTGAGCAATCAGCCCCAGCATTTT. This encodes CASSQDPVSNQPQHF. The chain employs TRBV3-1 (or the pseudogene TRBV3-2) and TRBJ1-5; the D is unclear. The CDR3 is 15 amino acids. Germline CDR1 LGHDT, CDR2 YNNKEL (reference sequence). V dropped 0 bases and J dropped 1 base, with 7 bases sitting between them.